This is a list of T cell receptor beta chains from one sample in a study of somatic mutations in cytotoxic T cells in rheumatoid arthritis. The repertoire was sequenced with immunoSEQ multiplex PCR; TCRdb's copy has only in-frame clones and lacks some. The sample lists about 18,000 clones; approximately 80% were seen once. Sequencing was done on a sample of CD8+ T cells sorted from blood. The receptors shown here come from an adult with rheumatoid arthritis. Both conserved end residues are part of each CDR3. The D gene is left open where the match is weak. Expanded clones are given a class, and other clones once, few, many or no size at all.

D: TRBD1
size: NA
V: TRBV2
J: TRBJ1-1
DNA: TGTGCCAGCAGTTCACCACGGGGACAGGAAACACCTGAAGCTTTCTTT
CDR3: CASSSPRGQETPEAFF

D: TRBD2
size: once
V: TRBV29-1
J: TRBJ2-3
DNA: TGCAGCGTTAAGGGACTAGCTGCCTTAGATACGCAGTATTTT
CDR3: CSVKGLAALDTQYF

D: NA
size: NA
V: TRBV2
J: TRBJ2-3
DNA: TGTGCCAGCAGTGACCCTACGGGTGGGGCGGAGTGGGGCACAGATACGCAGTATTTT
CDR3: CASSDPTGGAEWGTDTQYF

D: NA
size: NA
V: TRBV4-1
J: TRBJ1-5
DNA: TGCGCCAGCAGCCAAGATATGCTCAATCAGCCCCAGCATTTT
CDR3: CASSQDMLNQPQHF

D: TRBD1
size: NA
V: TRBV5-5
J: TRBJ2-2
DNA: TGTGCCAGCAGTGACCTATACCGGGACAGGAACACCGGGGAGCTGTTTTTT
CDR3: CASSDLYRDRNTGELFF

D: NA
size: NA
V: TRBV28
J: TRBJ1-1
DNA: TGTGCCAGCAGCAACTGGGACCCCAAAGCTTTCTTT
CDR3: CASSNWDPKAFF

D: NA
size: NA
V: TRBV7-9
J: TRBJ2-7
DNA: TGTGCCAGCAGCTTAACATCCTACGAGCAGTACTTC
CDR3: CASSLTSYEQYF

D: NA
size: NA
V: TRBV5-8
J: TRBJ2-6
DNA: TGTGCCAGCAGCTTGGTTCGCGATTCTGGGGCCAACGTCCTGACTTTC
CDR3: CASSLVRDSGANVLTF

D: NA
size: NA
V: TRBV7-8
J: TRBJ2-3
DNA: TGTGCCAGCAGCTTAGGATTCGGAGGGAGAGGTCCAGATACGCAGTATTTT
CDR3: CASSLGFGGRGPDTQYF

D: NA
size: NA
V: TRBV19
J: TRBJ2-1
DNA: TGTGCCAGTACCATAATGATCGGCGGCCACAATGAGCAGTTCTTC
CDR3: CASTIMIGGHNEQFF

D: NA
size: NA
V: TRBV27
J: TRBJ1-1
DNA: TGTGCCAGCAGCCCCCTCGGGGAGGACACTGAAGCTTTCTTT
CDR3: CASSPLGEDTEAFF

D: NA
size: NA
V: TRBV30
J: TRBJ2-7
DNA: TGTGCCTGGAGTGTTTCAGGGACCTACGAGCAGTACTTC
CDR3: CAWSVSGTYEQYF

D: NA
size: NA
V: TRBV30
J: TRBJ1-3
DNA: TGTGCCTCGACTCCAGCCGACTCTGGAAACACCATATATTTT
CDR3: CASTPADSGNTIYF

D: NA
size: few
V: TRBV5-4
J: TRBJ2-1
DNA: TGTGCCAGCAGCTTGTCGGATCCCTACAATGAGCAGTTCTTC
CDR3: CASSLSDPYNEQFF

D: NA
size: NA
V: TRBV29-1
J: TRBJ1-1
DNA: TGCAGCGTTGAAGAAACTGAAGCTTTCTTT
CDR3: CSVEETEAFF

D: NA
size: NA
V: TRBV5-6
J: TRBJ1-2
DNA: TGTGCCAGCAGCTTGATGGACGATGGCTACACCTTC
CDR3: CASSLMDDGYTF

D: NA
size: NA
V: TRBV7-8
J: TRBJ2-7
DNA: TGTGCCAGCAGCTTAGGAGGGTGGGGGGTTTACGAGCAGTACTTC
CDR3: CASSLGGWGVYEQYF

D: NA
size: NA
V: TRBV7-2
J: TRBJ2-3
DNA: TGTGCCAGCAGCTCTCCCGGGACCGAGACGGGAGATACGCAGTATTTT
CDR3: CASSSPGTETGDTQYF

D: TRBD1
size: NA
V: TRBV2
J: TRBJ1-5
DNA: TGTGCCAGCAGAATACAGGGGAGCAATCAGCCCCAGCATTTT
CDR3: CASRIQGSNQPQHF

D: NA
size: NA
V: TRBV6-1
J: TRBJ1-2
DNA: TGTGCCAGCAGTGACCAGGGTCGAGGAAAAGGTGGCTACACCTTC
CDR3: CASSDQGRGKGGYTF

D: NA
size: NA
V: TRBV30
J: TRBJ1-1
DNA: TGTGCCTGGAGGAGCCGGGATACGCTTCCTGTCGCTTTCTTT
CDR3: CAWRSRDTLPVAFF

D: NA
size: NA
V: TRBV5-5
J: TRBJ2-7
DNA: TGTGCCAGCAGCTTCGGGGAAACCTACTTCGAGCAGTACTTC
CDR3: CASSFGETYFEQYF